The 23 T cell receptor beta chains given below trace back to one sample, sequenced in a study of regulatory T cells in long-lasting Graves disease. Time point in this sample: newly diagnosed GD, antithyroid drugs for less than 3 months. The TCR library was made from RNA that had been extracted from PBMCs in TRIzol. For TCR beta, libraries came from iRepertoire HTBI primers and Arm-PCR of CDR3 regions. Each CDR3 protein gets one entry after TCRdb re-called the multiplex PCR reads with MiXCR. The sample lists approximately 540,000 distinct CDR3 sequences; around 13% were seen once. In addition, the sample was reused for a study of T cells in Graves' hyperthyroidism and ophthalmopathy.

Sequenced material: peripheral blood mononuclear cells (PBMCs), taken at new diagnosis, from a patient treated with antithyroid drugs. These receptors came from a woman aged 25 to 45 with Graves disease.

This clonotype occurred a few times. The gene calls are TRBV11-2 and TRBJ2-1; 10 bases agree with TRBD1. CDR1 and CDR2 (germline): SGHAT, FQNNGV. After removal of 7 bases from V and 7 bases from J, the junction contained 7 bases not matched to a gene. This CDR3 has 14 amino acids. This CDR3 is CASTPGQGTNEQFF. The CDR3 bases are TGTGCCAGCACTCCGGGACAGGGGACGAATGAGCAGTTCTTC. The full variable domain, with the rest looked up from reference TRBV11-2 and TRBJ2-1, is EAGVAQSPRYKIIEKRQSVAFWCNPISGHATLYWYQQILGQGPKLLIQFQNNGVVDDSQLPKDRFSAERLKGVDSTLKIQPAKLEDSAVYLCASTPGQGTNEQFFGPGTRLTVL.

This clonotype came up many times. CDR3: CASSLRRDYLNEQYF. CDR3 bases: TGTGCCAGCAGCTTACGGCGGGACTACCTAAACGAGCAGTACTTC. V gene TRBV7-2 combines with J gene TRBJ2-7, with 7 bases lining up with TRBD2. V lost 2 bases, J lost 5 bases, and 9 bases stayed unmatched. The V gene's germline CDR1 is SGHTA and CDR2 FQGNSA. There are 15 residues in the CDR3.

V and J are TRBV4-3 and TRBJ1-1; possible D gene TRBD1, 5 bases. The CDR3 runs 15 residues. The ends were cut back, 0 bases at V and 3 bases at J, with 11 bases in the middle. Per germline, CDR1 LGHNA and CDR2 YSLEER. The CDR3 spells CASSQEGGFYTEAFF. The DNA of the CDR3 is TGCGCCAGCAGCCAAGAGGGGGGGTTTTACACTGAAGCTTTCTTT.

This clonotype was observed once. A much bigger clone sits one base away, suggesting this may be a read error. V is TRBV27 and J is TRBJ2-5, with 12 positions matching TRBD2. The germline CDR1 and CDR2 sequences are MNHEY and SMNVEV (reference sequence). V shed 2 bases and J 11 bases; nucleotides not matched to a gene: 9. This CDR3 spans 15 amino acids. CDR3 protein: CASSLTGLAGNEQYF. The CDR3 nucleotides read TGTGCCAGCAGTTTAACCGGACTAGCGGGGAATGAGCAGTACTTC.

This clonotype was seen many times. The chain recombines TRBV5-6 with TRBJ2-1; possibly TRBD2 for D (5 bases). The length of the CDR3 is 17 residues. The germline CDR1 and CDR2 sequences are SGHDT and YYEEEE. V lost 4 bases and J 2 bases, leaving 19 bases between the germline ends. CDR3 nucleotides: TGTGCCAGCAGCGCCTACTCCCTAGCTAACACCTACAATGAGCAGTTCTTC. Translating it yields CASSAYSLANTYNEQFF.

Details on this clonotype: Sequence at one end of the junction differs from germline and may be a read error. The V gene is TRBV4-1, the J gene TRBJ2-7; 10 bases line up with TRBD2. Germline assignment: CDR1 MGHRA and CDR2 YSYEKL. The CDR3 consists of 16 residues. CDR3 amino acids: CAISPSEREGHYEQYF. The CDR3 coding sequence is TGCGCCATCAGCCCTTCCGAGCGGGAGGGCCACTACGAGCAGTACTTC.

A note on this clonotype: A read error is the likely source, as a far larger clone sits one nucleotide away. The J gene is TRBJ2-5, the V gene TRBV11-3, with 15 bases identical to TRBD2. The DNA end is a closer match to TRBJ2-1, so the J assignment may be wrong. This CDR3 is 16 amino acids long. CDR1 SGHNT and CDR2 YENEEA come from the germline V gene. Written as DNA, the CDR3 is TGTGCCAGCAACCGAGGGACTAGCGGGGGGAACAATGAGCAGTTCTTC. Translating gives CASNRGTSGGNNEQFF.

This clonotype was picked up a small number of times. J is TRBJ2-1 and V is TRBV20-1, with 9 bases aligning to TRBD1. The germline CDR1 and CDR2 sequences are DFQATT and SNEGSKA (reference sequence). CDR3 length: 13 amino acids. Trimming removed 6 bases from V and 4 bases from J; junction bases left unmatched: 4. CDR3 residues: CSAPDRGYNEQFF. The CDR3 DNA reads as TGCAGTGCGCCGGACAGGGGATACAATGAGCAGTTCTTC.

The sample holds many counts of this clonotype. The chain uses TRBV20-1 and TRBJ2-7; 8 bases are a match to TRBD1. V lost 5 bases to trimming and J lost 5 bases; unmatched junction nucleotides: 8. This CDR3 region has 13 residues. Germline-derived CDR1 and CDR2 are DFQATT and SNEGSKA (reference sequence). The CDR3 DNA follows: TGCAGTGCTTCCAGGGGGCGGAACAACGAGCAGTACTTC. Protein: CSASRGRNNEQYF.

This clonotype came up many times. This chain joins TRBV6-2 or TRBV6-3 and TRBJ2-3; 11 bases fit TRBD2. J gave up 2 bases and V 6 bases, and 4 bases lay outside the gene matches. Germline CDR1 MNHEY, CDR2 SVGEGT. This CDR3 is 15 amino acids long. This chain's CDR3 is CASRLAGGDTDTQYF. The CDR3 DNA is TGTGCCAGCAGGTTAGCGGGAGGGGACACAGATACGCAGTATTTT.

This clonotype has a count of ten or more. The V call is TRBV6-1, the J call TRBJ2-2; TRBD2 agrees at 14 bases. This CDR3 region has 17 residues. Trimming took 7 bases from V and 0 from J; bases not matched to a gene: 4. Germline V gives CDR1 MNHNS, CDR2 SASEGT. The CDR3 coding sequence is TGTGCCAGCAAAAGGGGACTAGCGGGAGCGAACACCGGGGAGCTGTTTTTT. Its protein product is CASKRGLAGANTGELFF.

The chain recombines TRBV20-1 with TRBJ1-4; a weak D match, TRBD1 (6 bases). CDR1 DFQATT and CDR2 SNEGSKA come from the germline V gene (reference sequence). V lost 4 bases and J lost 8, with 17 bases in between. The CDR3 spans 14 residues. CDR3: CSATAGGAGEKLFF. The CDR3 DNA reads TGCAGTGCTACAGCTGGGGGGGCGGGGGAAAAACTGTTTTTT.

The genes are TRBV7-9 and TRBJ1-2, with D perhaps TRBD1 (5 bases). The CDR3 is made up of 14 amino acids. V lost 0 bases and J 3 bases, leaving 8 bases between the germline ends. The germline V gene has CDR1 SEHNR and CDR2 FQNEAQ (reference sequence). The CDR3 DNA is TGTGCCAGCAGCTTAGCGGTAGGGGACTATGGCTACACCTTC. Protein: CASSLAVGDYGYTF.

The chain uses TRBV28 and TRBJ1-2; 9 positions match TRBD1. CDR3 length: 15 residues. Germline V lookup: CDR1 MDHEN, CDR2 SYDVKM. Germline trimming cut 5 bases from V and 5 bases from J; bases unmatched to any gene: 9. The CDR3 sequence is CASSGRDRELYGYTF. CDR3 DNA: TGTGCCAGCAGTGGCCGGGACAGGGAACTGTATGGCTACACCTTC.

This clonotype was counted ten times or more. The V and J genes are TRBV11-3 and TRBJ1-2; D is perhaps TRBD1 (5 bases). Germline assignment: CDR1 SGHNT and CDR2 YENEEA. There are 12 residues in the CDR3. V was shortened by 5 bases and J by 3 bases, with 7 bases between the two germline ends. The CDR3 coding sequence is TGTGCCAGCAGCCGAGGGGACTATGGCTACACCTTC. Its protein product is CASSRGDYGYTF. Supplemented by reference TRBV11-3 and TRBJ1-2, the full variable domain reads EAGVVQSPRYKIIEKKQPVAFWCNPISGHNTLYWYLQNLGQGPELLIRYENEEAVDDSQLPKDRFSAERLKGVDSTLKIQPAELGDSAVYLCASSRGDYGYTFGSGTRLTVV.

V is TRBV2 and J is TRBJ1-5; no reliable D call. This CDR3 is built from 15 residues. The V end was cut by 6 bases, the J end by 1 base, with 13 bases between. From germline, CDR1 is SNHLY and CDR2 FYNNEI. The CDR3 region has the DNA TGTGCCAGCAGCGGATTAACGGGGAGCAATCAGCCCCAGCATTTT. Amino acids: CASSGLTGSNQPQHF.

This clonotype was counted many times. The chain links TRBV27 to TRBJ1-1; possibly TRBD1 for D (5 bases). Per the germline V gene, CDR1 is MNHEY and CDR2 is SMNVEV (reference sequence). The CDR3 totals 14 residues. Trimming removed 2 bases at V and 7 bases at J, with 14 bases between. DNA of the CDR3: TGTGCCAGCAGTTTAGTCCCCAGGGCTGGTGAAGCTTTCTTT. Translating gives CASSLVPRAGEAFF.

Ten or more counts support this clonotype. This chain links TRBV6-1 with TRBJ2-3; 7 bases fit TRBD1. The CDR3 sequence is 14 residues long. Germline V lookup: CDR1 MNHNS, CDR2 SASEGT. The junction had 4 bases not matched to a gene; V was cut back by 5 bases and J by 2 bases. Here the CDR3 reads CASSPGQYTDTQYF. The CDR3 DNA sequence: TGTGCCAGCAGTCCGGGACAGTACACAGATACGCAGTATTTT.

This clonotype was seen only a few times. J is TRBJ1-5 and V is TRBV19, with TRBD1 as a possible D gene (6 bases). Germline lookup yields CDR1 LNHDA and CDR2 SQIVND (reference sequence). Trimming stripped 9 bases from V and 4 bases from J, with 19 bases between. The CDR3 covers 15 residues. The DNA for the CDR3 is TGTGCCAGCAGAATGGGGGGGCAGGGGAATCAGCCCCAGCATTTT. This translates into CASRMGGQGNQPQHF.

Ten or more counts support this clonotype. The chain recombines TRBV28 with TRBJ2-5; D gene ambiguous. Germline V gives CDR1 MDHEN, CDR2 SYDVKM. The CDR3 spans 15 residues. V dropped 4 bases and J dropped 3 bases, with 15 bases sitting between them. As DNA, the CDR3 is TGTGCCAGCAGTTCATATGAGCAGTCCAAAGAGACCCAGTACTTC. It translates to CASSSYEQSKETQYF. The variable domain in full, completed from reference TRBV28 and TRBJ2-5, reads DVKVTQSSRYLVKRTGEKVFLECVQDMDHENMFWYRQDPGLGLRLIYFSYDVKMKEKGDIPEGYSVSREKKERFSLILESASTNQTSMYLCASSSYEQSKETQYFGPGTRLLVL.

This clonotype was seen a few times. The chain is built from TRBV18 and TRBJ2-5; the D gene is possibly TRBD1 (5 bases). The V end was cut by 3 bases, the J end by 4 bases, with 6 bases between. Germline-derived CDR1 and CDR2 are KGHSH and LQKENI. The length of the CDR3 is 12 residues. For the CDR3, the DNA is TGTGCCAGCTCACCGGACATAGAGACCCAGTACTTC. Its translation: CASSPDIETQYF.

In its sample, this clonotype was seen many times. CDR3 sequence (DNA): TGTGCCAGCAGTGCGATCGCAGGGGTCGTAGATTCACCCCTCCACTTT. Its translation: CASSAIAGVVDSPLHF. The chain combines TRBV28 with TRBJ1-6; a possible D gene is TRBD1 (6 bases). The V end was cut by 5 bases, the J end by 8 bases, with 19 bases between. This CDR3 contains 16 residues. The germline V gene encodes CDR1 MDHEN and CDR2 SYDVKM.

The chain joins TRBV6-2 or TRBV6-3 to TRBJ2-3, with 8 bases lining up with TRBD2. Germline CDR1 and CDR2: MNHEY and SVGEGT. The CDR3 spans 16 residues. Losses at the gene ends were 8 bases for V and 0 bases for J; bases not matched to a gene: 10. This CDR3 reads CASGSLADSSTDTQYF. CDR3 DNA: TGTGCCAGCGGCTCACTAGCGGACTCTAGCACAGATACGCAGTATTTT.